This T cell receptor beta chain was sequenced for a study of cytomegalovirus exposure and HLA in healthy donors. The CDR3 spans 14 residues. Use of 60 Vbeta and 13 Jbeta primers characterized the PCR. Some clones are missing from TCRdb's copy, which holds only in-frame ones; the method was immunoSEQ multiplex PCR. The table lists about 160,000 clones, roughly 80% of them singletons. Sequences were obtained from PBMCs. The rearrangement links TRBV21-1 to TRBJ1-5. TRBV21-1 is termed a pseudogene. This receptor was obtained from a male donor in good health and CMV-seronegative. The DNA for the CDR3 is TGTGCCAGCAGCAAAGTGGGGGGGCAGGAGCCCCAGCATTTT. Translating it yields CASSKVGGQEPQHF.